The 5 T cell receptor beta chains below come from one sample, sequenced in a study of cytomegalovirus exposure and HLA in healthy donors. 60 Vbeta and 13 Jbeta primers were used in PCR. Using immunoSEQ multiplex PCR, the repertoire was profiled, and TCRdb retains in-frame clones only, with some absent. In the table there are around 190,000 clones, approximately 80% of which are singletons. Sample: PBMCs. The receptors derive from a woman aged 30 to 39 in good health and CMV-seronegative.

The chain combines TRBV15 with TRBJ1-5; 10 bases agree with TRBD1. J lost 6 bases, V lost 5 bases, and 7 bases had no gene match. Germline CDR1 is LNHNV and CDR2 is YYDKDF (reference sequence). This CDR3 is built from 15 residues. The CDR3 DNA is TGTGCCACCAGCGCCGGGACAGGGGCCGGTCAGCCCCAGCATTTT. Amino acids: CATSAGTGAGQPQHF. The full variable domain, in which reference TRBV15 and TRBJ1-5 provide the parts outside the CDR3, is DAMVIQNPRYQVTQFGKPVTLSCSQTLNHNVMYWYQQKSSQAPKLLFHYYDKDFNNEADTPDNFQSRRPNTSFCFLDIRSPGLGDTAMYLCATSAGTGAGQPQHFGDGTRLSIL.

As for this clone: The identical CDR3 is also encoded by other nucleotide sequences in the sample. The V call is TRBV19, the J call TRBJ1-1; D remains unclear. Germline V lookup: CDR1 LNHDA, CDR2 SQIVND (reference sequence). The CDR3 contains 13 residues. V lost 6 bases and J 0 bases, leaving 8 bases between the germline ends. The CDR3 bases are TGTGCCAGTAGCCTTTCTCTGAACACTGAAGCTTTCTTT. Its translation is CASSLSLNTEAFF.

The genes are TRBV30 and TRBJ2-2, with 8 positions matching TRBD2. The germline V gene encodes CDR1 GTSNPN and CDR2 SVGIG (reference sequence). V trimming: 6 bases; J trimming: 7 bases; junction bases outside the gene matches: 10. There are 14 residues in the CDR3. CDR3 protein: CACPVTGGIGELFF. The CDR3 DNA sequence: TGTGCCTGCCCCGTAACGGGAGGGATCGGGGAGCTGTTTTTT.

The chain employs TRBV2 and TRBJ1-1; a weak D match, TRBD1 (6 bases). V lost 6 bases to trimming and J lost 14 bases, with 16 bases between them. From germline, CDR1 is SNHLY and CDR2 FYNNEI. This CDR3 spans 11 amino acids. The CDR3 is CASRPRTAGFF. CDR3 bases: TGTGCCAGCAGACCGAGGACAGCTGGCTTCTTT.

This rearrangement joins TRBV7-2 to TRBJ2-7, with TRBD2 matching 11 bases. CDR3 length: 16 residues. Germline lookup yields CDR1 SGHTA and CDR2 FQGNSA. With V trimmed by 3 bases and J by 4 bases, 8 bases remained unmatched. As DNA, the CDR3 is TGTGCCAGCAGCTTTAGTAGCGGGAGGGCCGGGTACGAGCAGTACTTC. Its protein is CASSFSSGRAGYEQYF.